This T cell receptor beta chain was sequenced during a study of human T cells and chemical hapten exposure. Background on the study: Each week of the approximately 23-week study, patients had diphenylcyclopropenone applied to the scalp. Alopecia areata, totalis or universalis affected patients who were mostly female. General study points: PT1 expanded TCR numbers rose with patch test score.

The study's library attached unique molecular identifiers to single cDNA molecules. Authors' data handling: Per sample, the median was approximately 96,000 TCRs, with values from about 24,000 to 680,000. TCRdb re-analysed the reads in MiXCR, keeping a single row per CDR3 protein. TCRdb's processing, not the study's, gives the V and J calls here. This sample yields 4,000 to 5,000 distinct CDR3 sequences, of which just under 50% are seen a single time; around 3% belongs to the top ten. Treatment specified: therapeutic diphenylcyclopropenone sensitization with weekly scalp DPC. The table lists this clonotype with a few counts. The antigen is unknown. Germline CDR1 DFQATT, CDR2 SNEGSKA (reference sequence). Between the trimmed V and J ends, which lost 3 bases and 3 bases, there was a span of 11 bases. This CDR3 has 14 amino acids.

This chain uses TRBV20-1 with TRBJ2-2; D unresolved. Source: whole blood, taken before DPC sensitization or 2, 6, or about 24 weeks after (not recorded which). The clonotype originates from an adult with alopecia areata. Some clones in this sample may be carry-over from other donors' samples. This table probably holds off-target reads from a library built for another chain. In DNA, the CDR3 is TGCAGTGCTAGCGGGCTACCCGACACCGGGGAGCTGTTTTTT. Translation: CSASGLPDTGELFF.